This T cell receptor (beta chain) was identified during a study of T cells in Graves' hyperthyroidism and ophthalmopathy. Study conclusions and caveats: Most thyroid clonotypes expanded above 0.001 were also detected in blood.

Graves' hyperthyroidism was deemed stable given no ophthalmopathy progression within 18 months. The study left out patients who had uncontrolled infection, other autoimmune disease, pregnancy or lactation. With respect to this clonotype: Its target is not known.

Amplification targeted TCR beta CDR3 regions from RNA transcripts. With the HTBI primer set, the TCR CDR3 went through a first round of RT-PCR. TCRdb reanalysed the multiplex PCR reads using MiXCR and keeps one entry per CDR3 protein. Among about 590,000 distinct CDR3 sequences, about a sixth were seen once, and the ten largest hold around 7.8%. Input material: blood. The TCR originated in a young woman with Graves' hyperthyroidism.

For the CDR3, the DNA is TGCGCCAGCAGCCAAGATCCCCCCCAGCCCCAGCATTTT. Residues: CASSQDPPQPQHF. The gene calls are TRBV4-1 and TRBJ1-5; the D is unclear. Trimming cost V 0 bases and J 7 bases, with 7 bases left between them. This CDR3 spans 13 amino acids. Germline V gene data show CDR1 as MGHRA and CDR2 as YSYEKL.